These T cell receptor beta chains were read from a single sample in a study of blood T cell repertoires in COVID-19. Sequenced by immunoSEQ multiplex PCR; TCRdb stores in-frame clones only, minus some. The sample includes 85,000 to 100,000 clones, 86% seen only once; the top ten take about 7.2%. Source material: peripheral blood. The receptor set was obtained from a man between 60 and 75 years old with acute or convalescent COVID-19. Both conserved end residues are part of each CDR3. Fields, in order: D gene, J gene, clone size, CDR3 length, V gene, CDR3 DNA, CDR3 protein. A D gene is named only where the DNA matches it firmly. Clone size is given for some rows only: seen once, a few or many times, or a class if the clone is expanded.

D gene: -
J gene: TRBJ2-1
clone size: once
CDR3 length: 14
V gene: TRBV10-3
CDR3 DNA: TGTGCCATCAGTGAGTCCCGCCTAGCCAATGAGCAGTTCTTC
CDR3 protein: CAISESRLANEQFF

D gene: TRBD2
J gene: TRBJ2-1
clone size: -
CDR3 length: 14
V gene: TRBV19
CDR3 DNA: TGTGCCAGTAGTATACTAGCGGTACACAATGAGCAGTTCTTC
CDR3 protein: CASSILAVHNEQFF

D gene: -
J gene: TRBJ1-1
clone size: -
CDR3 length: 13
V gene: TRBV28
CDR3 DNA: TGTGCCAGCAGTTCCTCAGGGGTAACTGAAGCTTTCTTT
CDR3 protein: CASSSSGVTEAFF

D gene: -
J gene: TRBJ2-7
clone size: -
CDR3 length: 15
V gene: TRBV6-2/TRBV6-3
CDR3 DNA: TGTGCCAGCAGTTACGTTGGCAGGGTTACCTACGAGCAGTACTTC
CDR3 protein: CASSYVGRVTYEQYF

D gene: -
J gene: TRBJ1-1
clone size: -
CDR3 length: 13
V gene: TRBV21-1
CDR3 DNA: TGTGCCAGCAGCAAACGCGGTAACACTGAAGCTTTCTTT
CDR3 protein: CASSKRGNTEAFF

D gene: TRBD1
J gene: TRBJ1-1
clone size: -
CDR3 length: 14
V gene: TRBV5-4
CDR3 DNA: TGTGCCAGCAGCGCCAATCGACAGGGTAATGAAGCTTTCTTT
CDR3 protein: CASSANRQGNEAFF

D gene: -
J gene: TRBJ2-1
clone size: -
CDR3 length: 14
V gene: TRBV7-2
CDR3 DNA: TGTGCCAGCCGCTCCCAGGTGGAGGTGAATGAGCAGTTCTTC
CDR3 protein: CASRSQVEVNEQFF

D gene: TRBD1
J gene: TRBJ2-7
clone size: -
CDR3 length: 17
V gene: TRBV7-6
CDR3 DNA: TGTGCCAGCAGCCCAACTCAGGGGGATGGAGAAGACTACGAGCAGTACTTC
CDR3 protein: CASSPTQGDGEDYEQYF

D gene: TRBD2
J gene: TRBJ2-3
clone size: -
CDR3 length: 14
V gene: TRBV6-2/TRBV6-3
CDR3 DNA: TGTGCCAGCAGTTACGTAGCGGGAGCAGATACGCAGTATTTT
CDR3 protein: CASSYVAGADTQYF

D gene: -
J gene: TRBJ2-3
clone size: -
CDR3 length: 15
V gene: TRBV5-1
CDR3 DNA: TGCGCCAGCAGCCACATAGGGGTCAGCACAGATACGCAGTATTTT
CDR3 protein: CASSHIGVSTDTQYF